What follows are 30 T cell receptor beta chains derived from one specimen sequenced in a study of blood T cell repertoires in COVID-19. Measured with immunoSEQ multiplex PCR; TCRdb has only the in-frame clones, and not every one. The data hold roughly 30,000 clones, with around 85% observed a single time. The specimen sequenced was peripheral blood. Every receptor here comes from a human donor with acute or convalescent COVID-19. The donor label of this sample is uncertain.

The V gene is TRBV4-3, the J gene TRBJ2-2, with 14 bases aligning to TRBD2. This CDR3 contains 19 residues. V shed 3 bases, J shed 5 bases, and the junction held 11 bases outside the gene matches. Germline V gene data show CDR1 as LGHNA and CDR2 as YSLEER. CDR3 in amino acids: CASSQRDRGLAGETGELFF. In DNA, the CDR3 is TGCGCCAGCAGCCAGCGGGACAGGGGACTAGCGGGAGAAACCGGGGAGCTGTTTTTT.

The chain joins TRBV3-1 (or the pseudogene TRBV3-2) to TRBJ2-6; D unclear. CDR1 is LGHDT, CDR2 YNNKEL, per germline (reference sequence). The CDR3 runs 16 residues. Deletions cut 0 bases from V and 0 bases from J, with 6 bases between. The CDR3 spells CASSQELSSGANVLTF. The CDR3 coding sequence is TGTGCCAGCAGCCAAGAGCTAAGCTCTGGGGCCAACGTCCTGACTTTC.

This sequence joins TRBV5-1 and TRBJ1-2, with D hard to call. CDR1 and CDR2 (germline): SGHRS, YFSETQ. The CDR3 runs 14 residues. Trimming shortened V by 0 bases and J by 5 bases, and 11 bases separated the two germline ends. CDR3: CASSLVADRYGYTF. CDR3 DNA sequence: TGCGCCAGCAGCTTGGTTGCAGATCGTTATGGCTACACCTTC. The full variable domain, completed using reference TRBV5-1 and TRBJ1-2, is KAGVTQTPRYLIKTRGQQVTLSCSPISGHRSVSWYQQTPGQGLQFLFEYFSETQRNKGNFPGRFSGRQFSNSRSEMNVSTLELGDSALYLCASSLVADRYGYTFGSGTRLTVV.

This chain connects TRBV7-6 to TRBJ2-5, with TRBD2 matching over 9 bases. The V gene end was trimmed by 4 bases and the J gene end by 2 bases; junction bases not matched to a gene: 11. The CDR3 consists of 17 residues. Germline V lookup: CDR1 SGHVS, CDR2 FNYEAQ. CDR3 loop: CASSSPLQLAGQETQYF. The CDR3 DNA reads TGTGCCAGCAGCTCTCCTCTTCAGCTAGCGGGGCAAGAGACCCAGTACTTC.

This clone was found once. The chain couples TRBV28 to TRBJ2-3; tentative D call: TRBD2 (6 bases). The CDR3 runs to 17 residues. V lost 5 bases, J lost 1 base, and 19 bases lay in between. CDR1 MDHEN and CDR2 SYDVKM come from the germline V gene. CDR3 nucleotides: TGTGCCAGCAGTGGGGGGTGGGGCGGGGACCGCACAGATACGCAGTATTTT. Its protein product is CASSGGWGGDRTDTQYF.

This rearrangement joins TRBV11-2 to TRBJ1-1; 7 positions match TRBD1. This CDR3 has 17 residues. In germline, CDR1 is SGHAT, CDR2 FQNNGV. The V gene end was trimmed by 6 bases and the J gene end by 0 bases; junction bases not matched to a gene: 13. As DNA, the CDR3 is TGTGCCAGCAGACCGGCGACAGGACAGGTAATGAACACTGAAGCTTTCTTT. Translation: CASRPATGQVMNTEAFF.

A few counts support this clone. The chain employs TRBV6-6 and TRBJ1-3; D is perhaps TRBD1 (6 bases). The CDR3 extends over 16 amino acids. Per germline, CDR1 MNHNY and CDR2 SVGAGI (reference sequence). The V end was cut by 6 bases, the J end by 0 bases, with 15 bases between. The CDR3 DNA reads TGTGCCAGCAGCCCCGGGGGGGCCGTCTCTGGAAACACCATATATTTT. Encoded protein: CASSPGGAVSGNTIYF.

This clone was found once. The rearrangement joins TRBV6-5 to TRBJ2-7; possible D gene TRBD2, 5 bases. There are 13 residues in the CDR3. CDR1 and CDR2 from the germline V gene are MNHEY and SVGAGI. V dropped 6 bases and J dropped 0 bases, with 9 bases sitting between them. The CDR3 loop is CASSSGYSYEQYF. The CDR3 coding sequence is TGTGCCAGCAGCTCGGGGTACTCCTACGAGCAGTACTTC.

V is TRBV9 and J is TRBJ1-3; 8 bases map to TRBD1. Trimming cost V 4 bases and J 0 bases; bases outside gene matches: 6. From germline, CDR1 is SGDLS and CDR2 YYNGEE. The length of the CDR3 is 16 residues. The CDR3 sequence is CASSLGQGTSGNTIYF. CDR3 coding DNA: TGTGCCAGCAGCCTCGGACAGGGTACCTCTGGAAACACCATATATTTT.

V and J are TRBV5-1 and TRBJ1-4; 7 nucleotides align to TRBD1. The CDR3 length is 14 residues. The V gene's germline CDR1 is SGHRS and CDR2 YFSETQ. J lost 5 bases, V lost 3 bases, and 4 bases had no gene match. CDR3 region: CASSSRDRNEKLFF. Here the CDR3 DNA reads TGCGCCAGCAGCTCCCGGGACAGAAATGAAAAACTGTTTTTT. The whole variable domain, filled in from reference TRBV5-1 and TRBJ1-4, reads KAGVTQTPRYLIKTRGQQVTLSCSPISGHRSVSWYQQTPGQGLQFLFEYFSETQRNKGNFPGRFSGRQFSNSRSEMNVSTLELGDSALYLCASSSRDRNEKLFFGSGTQLSVL.

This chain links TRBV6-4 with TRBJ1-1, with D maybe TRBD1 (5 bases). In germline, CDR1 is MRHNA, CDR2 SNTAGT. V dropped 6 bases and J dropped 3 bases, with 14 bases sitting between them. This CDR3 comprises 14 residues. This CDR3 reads CASRAQGWDTEAFF. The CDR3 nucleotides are TGTGCCAGCAGGGCCCAGGGTTGGGACACTGAAGCTTTCTTT.

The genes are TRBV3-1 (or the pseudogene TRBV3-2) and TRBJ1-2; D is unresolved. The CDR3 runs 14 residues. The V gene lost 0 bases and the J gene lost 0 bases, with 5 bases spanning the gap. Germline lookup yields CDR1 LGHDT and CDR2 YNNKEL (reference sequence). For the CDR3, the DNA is TGTGCCAGCAGCCAAGATACAGCTAACTATGGCTACACCTTC. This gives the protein CASSQDTANYGYTF.

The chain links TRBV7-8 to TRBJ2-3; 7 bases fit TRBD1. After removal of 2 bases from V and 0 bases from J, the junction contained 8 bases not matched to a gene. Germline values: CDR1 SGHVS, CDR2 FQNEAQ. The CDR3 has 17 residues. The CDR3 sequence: CASSLRGTDDSTDTQYF. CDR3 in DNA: TGTGCCAGCAGCTTAAGGGGGACAGATGATAGCACAGATACGCAGTATTTT.

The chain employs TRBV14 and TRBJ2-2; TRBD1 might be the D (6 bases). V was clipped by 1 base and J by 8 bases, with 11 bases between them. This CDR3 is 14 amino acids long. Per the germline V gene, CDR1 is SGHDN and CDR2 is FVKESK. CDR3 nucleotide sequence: TGTGCCAGCAGCCAAGGGACAGCTTATGGGGAGCTGTTTTTT. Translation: CASSQGTAYGELFF.

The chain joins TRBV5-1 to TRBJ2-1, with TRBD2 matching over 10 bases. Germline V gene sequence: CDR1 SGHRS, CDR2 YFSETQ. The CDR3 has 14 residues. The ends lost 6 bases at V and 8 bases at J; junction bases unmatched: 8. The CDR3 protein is CASNTGTSEDEQFF. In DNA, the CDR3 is TGCGCCAGCAACACCGGGACTAGCGAGGATGAGCAGTTCTTC.

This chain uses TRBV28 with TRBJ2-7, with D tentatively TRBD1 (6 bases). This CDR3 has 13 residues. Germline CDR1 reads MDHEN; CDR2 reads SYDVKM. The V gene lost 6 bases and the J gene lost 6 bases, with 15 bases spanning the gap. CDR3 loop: CASSILGAGEQYF. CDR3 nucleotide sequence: TGTGCCAGCAGCATCCTGGGGGCGGGCGAGCAGTACTTC.

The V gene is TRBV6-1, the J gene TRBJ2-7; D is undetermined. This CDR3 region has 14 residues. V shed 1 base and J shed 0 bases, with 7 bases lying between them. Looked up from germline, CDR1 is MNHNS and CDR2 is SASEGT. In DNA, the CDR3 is TGTGCCAGCAGTGAAGGTTACGGCTCCTACGAGCAGTACTTC. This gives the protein CASSEGYGSYEQYF.

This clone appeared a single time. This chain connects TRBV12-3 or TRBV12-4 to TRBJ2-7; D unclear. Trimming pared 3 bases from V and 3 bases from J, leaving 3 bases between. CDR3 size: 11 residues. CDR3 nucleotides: TGTGCCAGCAGTTTCCTCTACGAGCAGTACTTC. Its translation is CASSFLYEQYF.

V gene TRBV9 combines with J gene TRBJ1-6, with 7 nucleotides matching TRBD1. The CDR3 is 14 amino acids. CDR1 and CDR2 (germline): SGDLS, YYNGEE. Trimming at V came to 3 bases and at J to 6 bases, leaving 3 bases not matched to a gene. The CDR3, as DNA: TGTGCCAGCAGCGAGGGACAGAGTAATTCACCCCTCCACTTT. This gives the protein CASSEGQSNSPLHF.

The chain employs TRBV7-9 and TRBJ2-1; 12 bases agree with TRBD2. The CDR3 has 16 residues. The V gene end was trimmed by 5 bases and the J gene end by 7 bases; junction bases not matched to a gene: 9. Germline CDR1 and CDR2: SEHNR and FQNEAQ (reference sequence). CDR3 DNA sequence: TGTGCCAGCAGCCGCCGACTAGCGGGAGTATTAAATGAGCAGTTCTTC. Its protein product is CASSRRLAGVLNEQFF.

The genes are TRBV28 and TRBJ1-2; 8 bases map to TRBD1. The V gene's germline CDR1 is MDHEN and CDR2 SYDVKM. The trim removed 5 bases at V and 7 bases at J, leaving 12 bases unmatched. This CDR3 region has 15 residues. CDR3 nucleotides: TGTGCCAGCAGTCCCCCTCCGGACAGGGTGGTTGGCTACACCTTC. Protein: CASSPPPDRVVGYTF.

This chain's CDR3 is CASSFLGRGYTF. DNA of the CDR3: TGTGCCAGCAGTTTTCTCGGTCGCGGCTACACCTTC. The gene calls are TRBV12-3 or TRBV12-4 and TRBJ1-2; D uncertain. This CDR3 has 12 amino acids. The V end lost 3 bases, the J end lost 8 bases, and 10 bases lay between the germline ends.

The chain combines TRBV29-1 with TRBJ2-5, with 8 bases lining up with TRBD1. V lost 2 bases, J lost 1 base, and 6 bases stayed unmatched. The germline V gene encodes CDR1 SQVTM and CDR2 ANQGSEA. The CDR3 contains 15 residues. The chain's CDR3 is CSVERNRGAQETQYF. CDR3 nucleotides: TGCAGCGTTGAAAGGAACAGGGGGGCCCAAGAGACCCAGTACTTC. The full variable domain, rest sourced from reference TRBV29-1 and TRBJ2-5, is SAVISQKPSRDICQRGTSLTIQCQVDSQVTMMFWYRQQPGQSLTLIATANQGSEATYESGFVIDKFPISRPNLTFSTLTVSNMSPEDSSIYLCSVERNRGAQETQYFGPGTRLLVL.

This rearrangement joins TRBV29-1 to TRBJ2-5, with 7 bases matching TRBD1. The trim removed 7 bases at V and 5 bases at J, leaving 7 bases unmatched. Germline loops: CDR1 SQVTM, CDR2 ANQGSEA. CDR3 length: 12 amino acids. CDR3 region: CSGLTGLETQYF. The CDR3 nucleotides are TGCAGCGGACTGACAGGGTTGGAGACCCAGTACTTC. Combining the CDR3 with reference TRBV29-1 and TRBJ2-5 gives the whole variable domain SAVISQKPSRDICQRGTSLTIQCQVDSQVTMMFWYRQQPGQSLTLIATANQGSEATYESGFVIDKFPISRPNLTFSTLTVSNMSPEDSSIYLCSGLTGLETQYFGPGTRLLVL.

The CDR3 reads CASSLRGGVIYEQYF. CDR3 in DNA: TGTGCCAGCAGCTTACGAGGCGGGGTAATATACGAGCAGTACTTC. This chain joins TRBV7-9 and TRBJ2-7; D is perhaps TRBD2 (6 bases). CDR3 length: 15 residues. The V gene lost 2 bases and the J gene lost 4 bases, with 15 bases spanning the gap. The germline V gene encodes CDR1 SEHNR and CDR2 FQNEAQ (reference sequence).

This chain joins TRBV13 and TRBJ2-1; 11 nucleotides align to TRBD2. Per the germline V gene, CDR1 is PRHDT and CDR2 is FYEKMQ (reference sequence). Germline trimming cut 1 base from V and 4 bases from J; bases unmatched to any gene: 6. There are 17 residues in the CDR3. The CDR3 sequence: CASSLALGTSGYNEQFF. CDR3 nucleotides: TGTGCCAGCAGCTTAGCCCTCGGGACTAGCGGTTACAATGAGCAGTTCTTC.

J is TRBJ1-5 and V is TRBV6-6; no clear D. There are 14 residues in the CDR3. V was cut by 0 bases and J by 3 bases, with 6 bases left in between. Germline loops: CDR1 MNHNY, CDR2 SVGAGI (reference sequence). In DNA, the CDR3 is TGTGCCAGCAGTTACTCGACAATCAATCAGCCCCAGCATTTT. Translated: CASSYSTINQPQHF.

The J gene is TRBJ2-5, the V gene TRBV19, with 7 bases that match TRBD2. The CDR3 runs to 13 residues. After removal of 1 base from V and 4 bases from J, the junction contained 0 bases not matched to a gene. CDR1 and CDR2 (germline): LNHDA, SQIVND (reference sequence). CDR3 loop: CASSIGGGETQYF. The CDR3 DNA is TGTGCCAGTAGTATAGGCGGGGGAGAGACCCAGTACTTC. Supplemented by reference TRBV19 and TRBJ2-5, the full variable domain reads DGGITQSPKYLFRKEGQNVTLSCEQNLNHDAMYWYRQDPGQGLRLIYYSQIVNDFQKGDIAEGYSVSREKKESFPLTVTSAQKNPTAFYLCASSIGGGETQYFGPGTRLLVL.

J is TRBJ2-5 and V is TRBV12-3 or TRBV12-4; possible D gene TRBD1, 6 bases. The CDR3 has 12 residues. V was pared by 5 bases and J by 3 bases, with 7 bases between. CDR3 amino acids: CASSRGKETQYF. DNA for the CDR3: TGTGCCAGCAGTAGGGGGAAAGAGACCCAGTACTTC.

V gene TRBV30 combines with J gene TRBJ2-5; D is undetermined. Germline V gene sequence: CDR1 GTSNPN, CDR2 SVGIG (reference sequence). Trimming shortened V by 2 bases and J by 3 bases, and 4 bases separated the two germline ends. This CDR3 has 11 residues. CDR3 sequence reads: CAWSPKETQYF. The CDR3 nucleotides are TGTGCCTGGAGTCCCAAAGAGACCCAGTACTTC.